A single sample gave rise to the 28 T cell receptor beta chains below, sequenced in a study of T-cell memory formation after mild COVID-19. TCRdb used MiXCR to reprocess the 5' RACE reads, holding one entry per CDR3 protein. The sample lists roughly 28,000 distinct CDR3 sequences; more than 10% were seen once. The sequencing sample was made of PBMCs or a T cell subset sorted from them (not recorded which). These receptors originate from an adult woman who had mild COVID-19 (a few samples of this study predate the infection). Cell type and time point are not known.

As concerns this clonotype: Being one base from a much bigger clone, this may be a read error. The chain carries TRBV5-1 and TRBJ2-7, with D hard to call. The germline V gene has CDR1 SGHRS and CDR2 YFSETQ. Trimming cost V 4 bases and J 5 bases, with 10 bases left between them. The CDR3 has 12 residues. CDR3 bases: TGCGCCAGCAGCCACATGCACAACGAGCAGTACTTC. This translates into CASSHMHNEQYF.

By its share, this clonotype is large. The rearrangement uses TRBV20-1 and TRBJ2-2; no firm D call. The CDR3 loop spans 15 amino acids. The V gene's germline CDR1 is DFQATT and CDR2 SNEGSKA (reference sequence). Trimming removed 0 bases from V and 8 bases from J, with 16 bases in between. CDR3 in amino acids: CSAREAGGRLGELFF. The CDR3, as DNA: TGCAGTGCTAGAGAGGCAGGTGGCAGGCTAGGGGAGCTGTTTTTT.

At least ten counts were recorded for this clonotype. The chain links TRBV5-6 to TRBJ2-7, with a tentative D call TRBD2 (5 bases). Germline CDR1 SGHDT, CDR2 YYEEEE. V lost 7 bases and J 7 bases, leaving 18 bases between the germline ends. The CDR3 runs 13 residues. The CDR3 DNA reads as TGTGCCAGCTCACGGACGATTAGCGCGGAGCAGTACTTC. Residues: CASSRTISAEQYF. The entire variable domain, with the rest obtained from reference TRBV5-6 and TRBJ2-7, is as follows: DAGVTQSPTHLIKTRGQQVTLRCSPKSGHDTVSWYQQALGQGPQFIFQYYEEEERQRGNFPDRFSGHQFPNYSSELNVNALLLGDSALYLCASSRTISAEQYFGPGTRLTVT.

This clonotype came up a few times. The chain is built from TRBV5-4 and TRBJ2-6; 9 nucleotides align to TRBD1. Germline loops: CDR1 SGHNT, CDR2 YYREEE (reference sequence). The ends lost 2 bases at V and 1 base at J; junction bases unmatched: 7. The CDR3 has 18 residues. The CDR3 DNA is TGTGCCAGCAGCTTACCGGGACAGGGTAGATCTGGGGCCAACGTCCTGACTTTC. The encoded protein is CASSLPGQGRSGANVLTF. Full variable domain (outside the CDR3, taken from reference TRBV5-4 and TRBJ2-6): ETGVTQSPTHLIKTRGQQVTLRCSSQSGHNTVSWYQQALGQGPQFIFQYYREEENGRGNFPPRFSGLQFPNYSSELNVNALELDDSALYLCASSLPGQGRSGANVLTFGAGSRLTVL.

This clonotype was seen more than once but under ten times. The chain links TRBV30 to TRBJ2-1; 13 nucleotides align to TRBD2. Germline-derived CDR1 and CDR2 are GTSNPN and SVGIG (reference sequence). V gave up 3 bases and J gave up 0 bases; unmatched junction bases: 2. This CDR3 is built from 16 residues. The CDR3 sequence: CAWRGLAGVSYNEQFF. CDR3 in DNA: TGTGCCTGGAGAGGACTAGCGGGAGTCTCCTACAATGAGCAGTTCTTC. Complete variable domain (other parts from reference TRBV30 and TRBJ2-1): SQTIHQWPATLVQPVGSPLSLECTVEGTSNPNLYWYRQAAGRGLQLLFYSVGIGQISSEVPQNLSASRPQDRQFILSSKKLLLSDSGFYLCAWRGLAGVSYNEQFFGPGTRLTVL.

This clonotype showed up many times. The genes are TRBV5-6 and TRBJ2-5, with D unclear. V gave up 0 bases and J gave up 5 bases, with 14 bases separating them. Germline V CDR1 and CDR2: SGHDT, YYEEEE. This CDR3 region has 15 residues. For the CDR3, the DNA is TGTGCCAGCAGCTTGGTGGCCGCCGGACGGGAGACCCAGTACTTC. Protein: CASSLVAAGRETQYF.

At least ten counts were recorded for this clonotype. The CDR3 DNA sequence: TGTGCCAGTGGGGGGGACTCCTACGAGCAGTACTTC. Its translation: CASGGDSYEQYF. V and J are TRBV2 and TRBJ2-7, with 7 bases lining up with TRBD2. V was clipped by 9 bases and J by 0 bases; unmatched bases: 2. CDR3 size: 12 residues. Germline V gene lookup returns CDR1 SNHLY and CDR2 FYNNEI.

This clonotype has ten or more counts. The chain couples TRBV7-9 to TRBJ1-2; D not certain. The CDR3 loop spans 12 amino acids. Trimming shortened V by 2 bases and J by 4 bases, and 5 bases separated the two germline ends. Germline CDR1 and CDR2: SEHNR and FQNEAQ (reference sequence). CDR3 region: CASSLRTYGYTF. CDR3 DNA sequence: TGTGCCAGCAGCTTACGAACCTATGGCTACACCTTC.

This clonotype has at least ten counts. The J gene is TRBJ2-7, the V gene TRBV20-1, with 10 bases aligning to TRBD1. Trimming removed 0 bases from V and 7 bases from J; junction bases left unmatched: 9. CDR3 length: 15 residues. In germline, CDR1 is DFQATT, CDR2 SNEGSKA (reference sequence). Written as DNA, the CDR3 is TGCAGTGCTAGAGATGCACGGACAGGGGGGGCGGAGCAGTACTTC. It specifies CSARDARTGGAEQYF.

V is TRBV6-6 and J is TRBJ1-2; weak D call: TRBD1 (6 bases). CDR3 length: 14 residues. Germline values: CDR1 MNHNY, CDR2 SVGAGI (reference sequence). Between the trimmed V and J ends, which lost 0 bases and 2 bases, there was a span of 7 bases. The CDR3 protein is CASSYSGGNYGYTF. The CDR3 nucleotides read TGTGCCAGCAGTTACTCGGGGGGCAACTATGGCTACACCTTC.

This clonotype showed up many times. The V and J genes are TRBV25-1 and TRBJ2-5; the D gene is possibly TRBD1 (5 bases). The CDR3 length is 15 residues. Deletions cut 3 bases from V and 5 bases from J, with 16 bases between. Per the germline V gene, CDR1 is MGHDK and CDR2 is SYGVNS. The CDR3: CASSEVGRVGETQYF. The DNA for the CDR3 is TGTGCCAGCAGTGAGGTGGGCAGGGTAGGGGAGACCCAGTACTTC.

Ten or more counts support this clonotype. The chain joins TRBV6-2 or TRBV6-3 to TRBJ2-5, with D unclear. Trimming shortened V by 5 bases and J by 0 bases, and 10 bases separated the two germline ends. Looked up from germline, CDR1 is MNHEY and CDR2 is SVGEGT. CDR3 length equals 14 residues. The CDR3 region is CASSALVYQETQYF. CDR3 nucleotide sequence: TGTGCCAGCAGTGCCCTAGTGTACCAAGAGACCCAGTACTTC.

This clonotype was seen ten or more times. The chain couples TRBV7-2 to TRBJ1-2; 7 bases agree with TRBD1. Germline CDR1 reads SGHTA; CDR2 reads FQGNSA. Losses at the gene ends were 1 base for V and 6 bases for J; bases not matched to a gene: 8. The CDR3 extends over 15 amino acids. The CDR3: CASSLEPQGIDGYTF. CDR3 in DNA: TGTGCCAGCAGCTTAGAGCCACAGGGGATTGATGGCTACACCTTC. Full variable domain (outside the CDR3, taken from reference TRBV7-2 and TRBJ1-2): GAGVSQSPSNKVTEKGKDVELRCDPISGHTALYWYRQSLGQGLEFLIYFQGNSAPDKSGLPSDRFSAERTGGSVSTLTIQRTQQEDSAVYLCASSLEPQGIDGYTFGSGTRLTVV.

This clonotype was counted ten times or more. The CDR3 DNA reads as TGTGCCAGTAGTCCGCGGACAGGGCAAGCTGAAGCTTTCTTT. Encoded protein: CASSPRTGQAEAFF. This chain links TRBV19 with TRBJ1-1; 8 nucleotides line up with TRBD1. The CDR3 is 14 residues long. V was clipped by 5 bases and J by 6 bases; unmatched bases: 8. Germline lookup yields CDR1 LNHDA and CDR2 SQIVND (reference sequence).

This clonotype has a count of ten or more. The chain combines TRBV29-1 with TRBJ2-5, with 11 bases matching TRBD1. This CDR3 spans 15 amino acids. V lost 7 bases, J lost 0 bases, and 7 bases stayed unmatched. The germline CDR1 and CDR2 sequences are SQVTM and ANQGSEA. For the CDR3, the DNA is TGCAGCGCCGCGAGGGACAGGGGGGACCAAGAGACCCAGTACTTC. Its protein is CSAARDRGDQETQYF.

This clonotype was detected ten times or more. The chain combines TRBV18 with TRBJ1-2; D is perhaps TRBD1 (6 bases). CDR1 KGHSH and CDR2 LQKENI come from the germline V gene. This CDR3 contains 14 residues. Trimming removed 2 bases at V and 0 bases at J, with 7 bases between. The CDR3 DNA sequence: TGTGCCAGCTCACCAGGGGGGCCTAACTATGGCTACACCTTC. Amino acids: CASSPGGPNYGYTF.

V usage is TRBV20-1 and J usage is TRBJ1-4; TRBD1 agrees at 8 bases. There are 13 residues in the CDR3. Per the germline V gene, CDR1 is DFQATT and CDR2 is SNEGSKA (reference sequence). V lost 5 bases, J lost 8 bases, and 7 bases stayed unmatched. The chain's CDR3 is CSAGTGGDEKLFF. The CDR3 DNA reads as TGCAGTGCTGGGACAGGAGGAGACGAAAAACTGTTTTTT.

This clonotype was counted at least ten times. V usage is TRBV27 and J usage is TRBJ2-7; 11 bases are a match to TRBD2. Per germline, CDR1 MNHEY and CDR2 SMNVEV (reference sequence). This CDR3 comprises 15 residues. J lost 0 bases, V lost 4 bases, and 2 bases had no gene match. Here the CDR3 DNA reads TGTGCCAGCAGTTCCGGGACTAGCGGCTCCTACGAGCAGTACTTC. Its protein is CASSSGTSGSYEQYF.

This clonotype has ten or more counts. This chain uses TRBV18 with TRBJ1-1, with no clear D. CDR1 and CDR2 (germline): KGHSH, LQKENI. With 2 bases removed from V and 5 bases from J, the gap between germline ends came to 12 bases. The CDR3 is made up of 14 amino acids. The CDR3 bases are TGTGCCAGCTCACCATGGGATCGGAGAACTGAAGCTTTCTTT. It yields the protein CASSPWDRRTEAFF. Complete variable domain (other parts from reference TRBV18 and TRBJ1-1): NAGVMQNPRHLVRRRGQEARLRCSPMKGHSHVYWYRQLPEEGLKFMVYLQKENIIDESGMPKERFSAEFPKEGPSILRIQQVVRGDSAAYFCASSPWDRRTEAFFGQGTRLTVV.

This clonotype was found many times. The chain has TRBV12-3 or TRBV12-4 and TRBJ2-1; D is possibly TRBD2 (7 bases). The CDR3 totals 16 residues. Trimming cost V 6 bases and J 8 bases, with 23 bases left between them. CDR3 nucleotide sequence: TGTGCCAGCAGCACAAAGGGGTCGGGGGGCGGTGATGAGCAGTTCTTC. Amino acid sequence: CASSTKGSGGGDEQFF.

In this sample, this clonotype turned up many times. The genes are TRBV2 and TRBJ2-3, with unresolved D. Per the germline V gene, CDR1 is SNHLY and CDR2 is FYNNEI. CDR3 size: 11 residues. The V gene lost 5 bases and the J gene lost 6 bases, with 6 bases spanning the gap. CDR3 nucleotides: TGTGCCAGCAGTATACTTGATACGCAGTATTTT. It yields the protein CASSILDTQYF.

The chain combines TRBV11-3 with TRBJ2-2, with unresolved D. The V and J ends lost 5 bases and 7 bases respectively, with 5 bases between them. CDR1 and CDR2 from the germline V gene are SGHNT and YENEEA. CDR3 length: 11 amino acids. Here the CDR3 reads CASSLVGELFF. The CDR3 DNA reads TGTGCCAGCAGCCTCGTCGGGGAGCTGTTTTTT.

This clonotype has ten or more counts. The chain combines TRBV20-1 with TRBJ1-2; D is uncertain. This CDR3 spans 14 amino acids. Trimming left V 0 bases short and J 8 bases short, with 16 bases between. Germline CDR1 reads DFQATT; CDR2 reads SNEGSKA (reference sequence). The CDR3 sequence: CSAREGSGGGGYTF. In nucleotides, the CDR3 is TGCAGTGCTAGAGAGGGGAGCGGAGGAGGCGGCTACACCTTC.

At least ten counts were recorded for this clonotype. The J gene is TRBJ2-1, the V gene TRBV7-2, with 9 bases that match TRBD2. The J segment lost 9 bases and the V segment lost 1 base, leaving 7 bases of the junction unmatched. This CDR3 has 15 residues. Germline V gene sequence: CDR1 SGHTA, CDR2 FQGNSA. The CDR3 here is CASSLGGRAKVEQFF. The CDR3 DNA sequence: TGTGCCAGCAGCTTAGGCGGGAGGGCCAAGGTTGAGCAGTTCTTC.

This clonotype was recorded at least ten times. The chain employs TRBV29-1 and TRBJ1-2; a weak D match, TRBD1 (5 bases). With 3 bases removed from V and 8 bases from J, the gap between germline ends came to 13 bases. Germline lookup yields CDR1 SQVTM and CDR2 ANQGSEA. This CDR3 has 12 amino acids. In DNA, the CDR3 is TGCAGCGTTGAGGTTCAGGGTGGCGGCTACACCTTC. Its protein is CSVEVQGGGYTF.

V and J are TRBV13 and TRBJ2-7; the D gene is possibly TRBD1 (5 bases). V was shortened by 4 bases and J by 7 bases, with 14 bases between the two germline ends. This CDR3 is built from 13 residues. The germline V gene has CDR1 PRHDT and CDR2 FYEKMQ (reference sequence). The CDR3 loop is CASSSDKSGEQYF. The CDR3 bases are TGTGCCAGCAGCTCGGACAAGTCTGGGGAGCAGTACTTC.

In its sample, this clonotype was seen many times. The V and J genes are TRBV3-1 and TRBJ2-7; no clear D. The CDR3 totals 15 residues. Trimming pared 0 bases from V and 3 bases from J, leaving 12 bases between. The germline V gene encodes CDR1 LGHDT and CDR2 YNNKEL (reference sequence). CDR3 protein: CASSQDPGLFYEQYF. CDR3 bases: TGTGCCAGCAGCCAAGATCCGGGTCTCTTCTACGAGCAGTACTTC.

This clonotype occurred many times. The chain employs TRBV10-3 and TRBJ1-5; D might be TRBD1 (6 bases). The CDR3 consists of 16 residues. V was trimmed by 2 bases and J by 4 bases, leaving 15 bases between them. CDR1 is ENHRY and CDR2 is SYGVKD in the germline V gene. The CDR3 coding sequence is TGTGCCATCAGTGAGGAGCACAGGGCGGGGAATCAGCCCCAGCATTTT. This translates into CAISEEHRAGNQPQHF.